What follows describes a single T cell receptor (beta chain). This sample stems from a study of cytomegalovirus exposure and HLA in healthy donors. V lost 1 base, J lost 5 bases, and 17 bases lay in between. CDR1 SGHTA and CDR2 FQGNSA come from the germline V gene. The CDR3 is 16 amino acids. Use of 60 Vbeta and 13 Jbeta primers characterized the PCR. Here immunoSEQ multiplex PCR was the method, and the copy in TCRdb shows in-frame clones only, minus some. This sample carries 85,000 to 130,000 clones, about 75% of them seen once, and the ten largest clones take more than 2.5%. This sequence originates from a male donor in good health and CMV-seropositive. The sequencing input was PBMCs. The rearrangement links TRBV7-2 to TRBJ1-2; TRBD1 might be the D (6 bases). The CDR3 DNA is TGTGCCAGCAGCTTAGTGAGGGGGGGAAGAGGTTATGGCTACACCTTC. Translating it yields CASSLVRGGRGYGYTF.